The 14 T cell receptor beta chains below were found in one sample sequenced in a study of cytomegalovirus exposure and HLA in healthy donors (dated by TCRdb to about 2017). To prepare the library, the immunoSEQ multiplex PCR assay was applied. For the multiplex PCR, a mixture combining 60 forward primers for TCR Vbeta segments and 13 reverse primers for TCR Jbeta segments was used. This is the immuneACCESS table as TCRdb keeps it, with only in-frame sequences that have V and J called. A part of the clones is gone; compared with another copy, unresolved V genes explain less than half, and the rest is unexplained. The sample table records about 160,000 clones; 70% to 80% of these occur just once. The top ten clonotypes cover over 1.1% of the sample. Sequenced material: PBMCs. The source of these receptors is a man aged 55 to 70 in good health and CMV-seronegative.

The J gene is TRBJ2-1, the V gene TRBV28; D might be TRBD2 (5 bases). The germline CDR1 and CDR2 sequences are MDHEN and SYDVKM. The CDR3 runs 16 residues. The V end was cut by 9 bases, the J end by 10 bases, with 28 bases between. The CDR3 loop reads CAREEARQEIGWEQFF. The CDR3 DNA reads TGTGCCAGGGAGGAAGCTCGGCAGGAGATTGGGTGGGAGCAGTTCTTC.

In its sample, this clone was seen once. This chain connects TRBV5-1 to TRBJ2-3; tentative D call: TRBD2 (5 bases). Germline V lookup: CDR1 SGHRS, CDR2 YFSETQ. V was shortened by 0 bases and J by 0 bases, with 11 bases between the two germline ends. This CDR3 comprises 16 residues. The CDR3 protein is CASSLEGRTSTDTQYF. In DNA, the CDR3 is TGCGCCAGCAGCTTGGAGGGCAGGACTAGCACAGATACGCAGTATTTT.

There are a few counts of this clone. This sequence joins TRBV5-1 and TRBJ1-3; 9 bases fit TRBD1. Looked up from germline, CDR1 is SGHRS and CDR2 is YFSETQ. The CDR3 length is 17 residues. V dropped 3 bases and J dropped 1; count of bases not matched to a gene: 8. Here the CDR3 reads CASSSTGQGTSGNTIYF. In DNA, the CDR3 is TGCGCCAGCAGCTCCACGGGACAGGGAACGTCTGGAAACACCATATATTTT. Variable domain in full (rest from reference TRBV5-1 and TRBJ1-3): KAGVTQTPRYLIKTRGQQVTLSCSPISGHRSVSWYQQTPGQGLQFLFEYFSETQRNKGNFPGRFSGRQFSNSRSEMNVSTLELGDSALYLCASSSTGQGTSGNTIYFGEGSWLTVV.

This chain joins TRBV13 and TRBJ1-1, with D perhaps matching TRBD1 (6 bases). Germline V CDR1 and CDR2: PRHDT, FYEKMQ (reference sequence). The CDR3 contains 17 residues. The V and J ends lost 5 bases and 0 bases respectively, with 19 bases between them. This CDR3 reads CASSPLSQGHVNTEAFF. The CDR3 nucleotides are TGTGCCAGCAGCCCCCTCAGTCAGGGACACGTGAACACTGAAGCTTTCTTT. The full variable domain, completed using reference TRBV13 and TRBJ1-1, is AAGVIQSPRHLIKEKRETATLKCYPIPRHDTVYWYQQGPGQDPQFLISFYEKMQSDKGSIPDRFSAQQFSDYHSELNMSSLELGDSALYFCASSPLSQGHVNTEAFFGQGTRLTVV.

J is TRBJ2-5 and V is TRBV7-9, with 9 nucleotides matching TRBD2. Germline V gene lookup returns CDR1 SEHNR and CDR2 FQNEAQ (reference sequence). The CDR3 totals 15 residues. V shed 5 bases and J 5 bases; nucleotides not matched to a gene: 9. The CDR3 DNA sequence: TGTGCCAGCAGCCTCCGGCGGGGGGGCCTCGAGACCCAGTACTTC. Its translation: CASSLRRGGLETQYF.

This clone was found once. The junction does not match germline at one end; this may be a read error. J is TRBJ2-3 and V is TRBV27; unclear D gene. The CDR3 has 13 residues. The V gene's germline CDR1 is MNHEY and CDR2 SMNVEV (reference sequence). The CDR3 region is CASSLFSTDAQYF. The CDR3 coding sequence is TGTGCCAGCAGTTTATTTAGTACAGATGCGCAGTATTTT.

This clone was counted once. The V call is TRBV4-2, the J call TRBJ2-7; tentative D call: TRBD1 (5 bases). The germline V gene has CDR1 LGHNA and CDR2 YNFKEQ. This CDR3 has 13 residues. Trimming cost V 0 bases and J 4 bases, with 7 bases left between them. CDR3 residues: CASSQDRVYEQYF. CDR3 in DNA: TGTGCCAGCAGCCAAGACAGGGTTTACGAGCAGTACTTC.

The chain combines TRBV5-6 with TRBJ1-1; D is uncertain. The CDR3 runs to 17 residues. The germline V gene encodes CDR1 SGHDT and CDR2 YYEEEE. The ends were cut back, 7 bases at V and 2 bases at J, with 24 bases in the middle. CDR3: CASHVLRDIAVNTEAFF. The CDR3 DNA is TGTGCCAGCCACGTATTGAGGGATATAGCGGTAAACACTGAAGCTTTCTTT.

The chain carries TRBV9 and TRBJ2-7, with 15 bases matching TRBD2. This CDR3 region has 18 residues. V dropped 0 bases and J dropped 5; count of bases not matched to a gene: 9. Germline CDR1 reads SGDLS; CDR2 reads YYNGEE. The CDR3 coding sequence is TGTGCCAGCAGCGTAGCTGGGACTAGCGGGGGGCCCTGGGACGAGCAGTACTTC. This sequence encodes CASSVAGTSGGPWDEQYF.

Only a few counts were recorded for this clone. The chain couples TRBV28 to TRBJ1-1; D uncertain. Germline V CDR1 and CDR2: MDHEN, SYDVKM. The germline V and J ends were trimmed by 6 bases and 4 bases, with 9 bases remaining between them. The CDR3 contains 12 residues. The CDR3 DNA sequence: TGTGCCAGCAGAATTTCCGGCACTGAAGCTTTCTTT. Translating it yields CASRISGTEAFF.

This chain connects TRBV19 to TRBJ1-3; D ambiguous. This CDR3 comprises 12 residues. Trimming left V 5 bases short and J 2 bases short, with 4 bases between. Germline lookup yields CDR1 LNHDA and CDR2 SQIVND (reference sequence). The CDR3 nucleotides are TGTGCCAGTAGTCCCACTGGAAACACCATATATTTT. Translation: CASSPTGNTIYF.

The chain carries TRBV18 and TRBJ2-7, with D possibly matching TRBD1 (7 bases). The CDR3 extends over 15 amino acids. Trimming removed 1 base at V and 2 bases at J, with 12 bases between. Germline assignment: CDR1 KGHSH and CDR2 LQKENI. CDR3 sequence (DNA): TGTGCCAGCTCACCACGGCAGGGGGGCCCCTACGAGCAGTACTTC. Amino acid sequence: CASSPRQGGPYEQYF.

The chain joins TRBV6-5 to TRBJ1-6; weak D call: TRBD1 (6 bases). Trimming took 2 bases from V and 6 from J, leaving 11 bases between them. The CDR3 length is 15 residues. The V gene's germline CDR1 is MNHEY and CDR2 SVGAGI. The chain's CDR3 is CASSYTTGSNSPLHF. DNA for the CDR3: TGTGCCAGCAGTTACACAACAGGGAGTAATTCACCCCTCCACTTT.

This clone was detected a few times. The V call is TRBV27, the J call TRBJ2-5; 8 bases fit TRBD1. The germline V gene encodes CDR1 MNHEY and CDR2 SMNVEV (reference sequence). The CDR3 runs 13 residues. Trimming took 5 bases from V and 5 from J; bases not matched to a gene: 4. The CDR3 bases are TGTGCCAGCAGTCCACAGGGGGACGAGACCCAGTACTTC. The encoded protein is CASSPQGDETQYF.